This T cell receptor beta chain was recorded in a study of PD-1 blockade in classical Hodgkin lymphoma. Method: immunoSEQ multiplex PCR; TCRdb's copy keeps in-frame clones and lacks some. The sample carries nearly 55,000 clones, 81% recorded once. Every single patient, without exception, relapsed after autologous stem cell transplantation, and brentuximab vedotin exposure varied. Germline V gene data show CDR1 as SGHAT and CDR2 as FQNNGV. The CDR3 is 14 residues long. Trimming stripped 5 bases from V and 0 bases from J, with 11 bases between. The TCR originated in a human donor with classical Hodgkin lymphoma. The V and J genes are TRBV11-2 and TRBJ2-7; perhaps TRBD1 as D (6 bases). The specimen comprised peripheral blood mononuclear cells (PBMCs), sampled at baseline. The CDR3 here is CASSPQGSSYEQYF. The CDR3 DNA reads TGTGCCAGCAGCCCCCAGGGGAGCTCCTACGAGCAGTACTTC.